The 18 T cell receptor beta chains in this list originate from one sample, sequenced in a study of cytotoxic CD8 clonotypes in ibrutinib-treated CLL. Assay used: immunoSEQ multiplex PCR; TCRdb lists only in-frame clones, some missing. Of 140,000 to 150,000 clones in the sample, 70% to 80% were seen once. This sample comprised PBMCs, obtained after 24 months of ibrutinib treatment. These receptor sequences come from a human donor with chronic lymphocytic leukemia.

The table lists this clone with many counts. The rearrangement links TRBV5-6 to TRBJ1-4; maybe TRBD1 (5 bases). This CDR3 comprises 14 residues. CDR1 is SGHDT and CDR2 is YYEEEE in the germline V gene. The V gene lost 6 bases and the J gene lost 2 bases, with 11 bases spanning the gap. The DNA of the CDR3 is TGTGCCAGCACCTCCCGGGGGACTAATGAAAAACTGTTTTTT. Its protein product is CASTSRGTNEKLFF.

This clone was counted once. The chain carries TRBV6-5 and TRBJ2-3; D call uncertain. Deletions cut 6 bases from V and 1 base from J, with 5 bases between. Germline V gene sequence: CDR1 MNHEY, CDR2 SVGAGI. This CDR3 has 12 amino acids. CDR3 loop: CASRLGTDTQYF. The CDR3 DNA is TGTGCCAGCAGGCTGGGCACAGATACGCAGTATTTT.

The chain has TRBV5-4 and TRBJ1-1; 7 bases fit TRBD1. CDR3 length: 15 amino acids. Germline assignment: CDR1 SGHNT and CDR2 YYREEE (reference sequence). J gave up 4 bases and V 4 bases, and 10 bases lay outside the gene matches. Here the CDR3 reads CASSDVQGRFTEAFF. CDR3 DNA: TGTGCCAGCAGCGACGTACAGGGGAGGTTCACTGAAGCTTTCTTT.

V gene TRBV28 combines with J gene TRBJ2-2, with 9 bases that match TRBD2. Trimming removed 8 bases from V and 6 bases from J; junction bases left unmatched: 10. Germline V gene lookup returns CDR1 MDHEN and CDR2 SYDVKM. The CDR3 is 15 amino acids. As DNA, the CDR3 is TGTGCCAGCCTCTCTAGCGGGACTGGTCCCGGGGAGCTGTTTTTT. As protein: CASLSSGTGPGELFF.

V usage is TRBV11-3 and J usage is TRBJ1-2, with D unclear. CDR1 and CDR2 (germline): SGHNT, YENEEA. This CDR3 comprises 13 residues. V was trimmed by 0 bases and J by 4 bases, leaving 6 bases between them. CDR3 residues: CASSLDRGYGYTF. Here the CDR3 DNA reads TGTGCCAGCAGCTTAGACCGGGGCTATGGCTACACCTTC.

The chain recombines TRBV15 with TRBJ2-2; D is possibly TRBD2 (7 bases). Trimming shortened V by 5 bases and J by 4 bases, and 14 bases separated the two germline ends. The CDR3 loop spans 15 amino acids. Germline lookup yields CDR1 LNHNV and CDR2 YYDKDF (reference sequence). CDR3 residues: CATSGGGLGTGELFF. The CDR3 DNA follows: TGTGCCACCAGCGGGGGGGGCCTTGGCACCGGGGAGCTGTTTTTT.

V usage is TRBV6-5 and J usage is TRBJ2-2; possible D gene TRBD2, 5 bases. Trimming left V 3 bases short and J 3 bases short, with 11 bases between. Germline V gene lookup returns CDR1 MNHEY and CDR2 SVGAGI. This CDR3 contains 15 residues. DNA of the CDR3: TGTGCCAGCAGTTATGGCGGGTCGTACACCGGGGAGCTGTTTTTT. This translates into CASSYGGSYTGELFF.

This chain joins TRBV27 and TRBJ1-2; D remains unclear. Germline V gene sequence: CDR1 MNHEY, CDR2 SMNVEV (reference sequence). The CDR3 contains 15 residues. Trimming cost V 6 bases and J 8 bases, with 22 bases left between them. The CDR3 bases are TGTGCCAGCAGCTACGGGCACCCCCCGTGGTCCGGCTACACCTTC. Protein: CASSYGHPPWSGYTF.

The rearrangement links TRBV18 to TRBJ1-2, with 9 bases aligning to TRBD1. CDR3 length: 14 amino acids. Germline CDR1 and CDR2: KGHSH and LQKENI. The junction had 9 bases not matched to a gene; V was cut back by 8 bases and J by 5 bases. DNA of the CDR3: TGTGCCAGCCACGGGACAGGGAGTTGGTATGGCTACACCTTC. It yields the protein CASHGTGSWYGYTF.

This rearrangement joins TRBV28 to TRBJ2-3; 8 bases map to TRBD2. The CDR3 loop spans 16 amino acids. V was clipped by 6 bases and J by 4 bases; unmatched bases: 12. In germline, CDR1 is MDHEN, CDR2 SYDVKM. CDR3 region: CASSPTLAGPSDTQYF. CDR3 bases: TGTGCCAGCAGCCCCACCTTAGCGGGGCCCTCAGATACGCAGTATTTT.

This clone was seen a single time. The chain recombines TRBV6-1 with TRBJ1-1, with D possibly being TRBD1 (5 bases). The germline V gene encodes CDR1 MNHNS and CDR2 SASEGT. The CDR3 is 16 residues long. Trimming pared 3 bases from V and 6 bases from J, leaving 20 bases between. The CDR3 is CASSDHSTGLWAEAFF. The DNA for the CDR3 is TGTGCCAGCAGTGACCACAGCACGGGGCTCTGGGCTGAAGCTTTCTTT.

The chain has TRBV7-2 and TRBJ2-3; D call uncertain. Germline V gene lookup returns CDR1 SGHTA and CDR2 FQGNSA. This CDR3 has 15 residues. Trimming cost V 2 bases and J 0 bases, with 9 bases left between them. DNA of the CDR3: TGTGCCAGCAGCTTATCACCCACTAGCACAGATACGCAGTATTTT. Its translation: CASSLSPTSTDTQYF.

The chain uses TRBV6-1 and TRBJ2-5, with unresolved D. The V and J ends lost 4 bases and 5 bases respectively, with 2 bases between them. CDR1 is MNHNS and CDR2 is SASEGT in the germline V gene. This CDR3 comprises 10 residues. The CDR3 region is CASSVETQYF. The CDR3 DNA follows: TGTGCCAGCAGTGTTGAGACCCAGTACTTC.

CDR3 loop: CASSSSWAPLGETQYF. The DNA for the CDR3 is TGTGCCAGCAGCTCGAGTTGGGCGCCCCTGGGGGAGACCCAGTACTTC. V usage is TRBV7-2 and J usage is TRBJ2-5; D remains ambiguous. The germline V gene has CDR1 SGHTA and CDR2 FQGNSA. The V end lost 4 bases, the J end lost 5 bases, and 20 bases lay between the germline ends. This CDR3 spans 16 amino acids.

The chain combines TRBV14 with TRBJ1-1; D not certain. This CDR3 region has 13 residues. V was trimmed by 4 bases and J by 1 base, leaving 7 bases between them. Germline values: CDR1 SGHDN, CDR2 FVKESK. Here the CDR3 DNA reads TGTGCCAGCAGCCCGACGGGGAACACTGAAGCTTTCTTT. Translated, it gives CASSPTGNTEAFF.

The rearrangement uses TRBV19 and TRBJ1-2; 11 nucleotides line up with TRBD1. Germline CDR1 and CDR2: LNHDA and SQIVND (reference sequence). Trimming removed 4 bases from V and 3 bases from J; junction bases left unmatched: 4. The CDR3 contains 15 residues. CDR3 in amino acids: CASSRPGQGDYGYTF. DNA of the CDR3: TGTGCCAGTAGTAGGCCGGGACAGGGGGACTATGGCTACACCTTC.

V is TRBV28 and J is TRBJ1-4; 7 nucleotides agree with TRBD1. Germline CDR1 and CDR2: MDHEN and SYDVKM. The junction had 3 bases not matched to a gene; V was cut back by 2 bases and J by 0 bases. The CDR3 covers 16 residues. This chain's CDR3 is CASSLKGAATNEKLFF. The DNA for the CDR3 is TGTGCCAGCAGTTTAAAGGGGGCCGCAACTAATGAAAAACTGTTTTTT.

The V gene is TRBV5-1, the J gene TRBJ2-4; D is ambiguous. Trimming shortened V by 0 bases and J by 0 bases, and 4 bases separated the two germline ends. CDR1 and CDR2 (germline): SGHRS, YFSETQ. This CDR3 is built from 14 residues. CDR3 DNA sequence: TGCGCCAGCAGCTTGGAGCTAGCCAAAAACATTCAGTACTTC. Translation: CASSLELAKNIQYF.